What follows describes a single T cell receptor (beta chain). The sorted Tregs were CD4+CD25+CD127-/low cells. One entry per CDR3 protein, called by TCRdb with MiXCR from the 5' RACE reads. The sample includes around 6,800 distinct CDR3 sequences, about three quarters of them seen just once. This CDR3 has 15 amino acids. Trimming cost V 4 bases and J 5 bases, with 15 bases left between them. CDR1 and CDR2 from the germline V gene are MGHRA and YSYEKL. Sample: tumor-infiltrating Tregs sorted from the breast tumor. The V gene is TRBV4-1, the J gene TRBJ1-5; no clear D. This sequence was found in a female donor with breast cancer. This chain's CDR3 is CASSPSPGSHQPQHF. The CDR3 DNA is TGCGCCAGCAGCCCAAGCCCCGGGAGCCATCAGCCCCAGCATTTT.